The TCR beta chain under discussion was sequenced for a study of shared clonotypes between healthy human individuals. Across the study: CD4 naive cells filled three plates per donor, CD4 memory three, CD8 naive two and CD8 memory one. General observations from the study: Compared with memory subsets, naive subsets generally had larger estimated richness. Non-shared clonotypes showed lower generation probabilities than clonotypes common to all four donors.

Of note for this clone: Its antigen is as yet unknown.

On sorted subsets, replicate PCRs used about 200 ng DNA, or 31,000 or so T cell genomes. Sequencing used immunoSEQ multiplex PCR; TCRdb keeps in-frame clones, though not all of them. The table includes about 1.5 million clones, 98% detected once. The clonotype originates from a man aged 25 to 45 in good health. Sequencing input: naive CD4+ T cells sorted from blood. Indicated subset: CD45RA+ positively selected.

In DNA form, the CDR3 reads TGTGCCAGCAGCGCTACTCCTAGCGGTCAAGAGACCCAGTACTTC. As protein: CASSATPSGQETQYF. This sequence joins TRBV9 and TRBJ2-5, with 7 bases identical to TRBD2. V shed 3 bases, J shed 2 bases, and the junction held 7 bases outside the gene matches. This CDR3 is built from 15 residues. Germline lookup yields CDR1 SGDLS and CDR2 YYNGEE.